This TCR beta chain was sequenced in a study of Graves' ophthalmopathy and Graves' hyperthyroidism. For the study at large: Being free of ophthalmopathy for 18 months of follow-up defined stable hyperthyroidism.

The germline V gene has CDR1 ENHRY and CDR2 SYGVKD. This CDR3 has 17 residues. V lost 0 bases, J lost 3 bases, and 14 bases lay in between. This clonotype was counted ten times or more. Amplifying from RNA transcripts, the study obtained TCR beta CDR3 regions. After a first-round RT-PCR with HTBI primers, a second-round multiplex PCR was run. TCRdb fed the multiplex PCR reads into MiXCR, producing one record per CDR3 protein. Here the sample spans 450,000 to 600,000 distinct CDR3 sequences, 35% to 40% being singletons. The clonotype was recovered from an adult man with Graves' hyperthyroidism. The specimen was peripheral blood or thyroid tissue (not recorded which). The V gene is TRBV10-3, the J gene TRBJ1-4; D is uncertain. As DNA, the CDR3 is TGTGCCATCAGTGAGTCAGTGATTCGGTCAGCTAATGAAAAACTGTTTTTT. Translating it yields CAISESVIRSANEKLFF.